This T cell receptor beta chain was documented in a study of molecular identifiers for immune sequencing clone quantification. Germline-derived CDR1 and CDR2 are SGDLS and YYNGEE. Between the trimmed V and J ends, which lost 4 bases and 4 bases, there was a span of 18 bases. This CDR3 region has 17 residues. As previously described, bulk TCR libraries were made using listed TCR primers. TCRdb used MiXCR to reprocess the PCR reads, holding one entry per CDR3 protein. The table lists a few hundred thousand distinct CDR3 sequences, 25% of them singletons. Study-level results: Whereas clones above 20 RNA copies held under 1% of naive-cell molecules, they held over 99% of effector molecules.

Details on this clonotype: The antigen is undetermined.

V and J are TRBV9 and TRBJ2-6; D is perhaps TRBD1 (6 bases). Sequencing was carried out using naive CD8+ T cells from blood, with Jurkat cell RNA spiked in. The subset is: FACS-sorted CD8+CD4-CCR7+CD45RA+ naive T cells. This receptor was obtained from a human donor in good health. Some libraries in this study had Jurkat cell RNA spiked in. This chain's CDR3 is CASSSRDTLMGANVLTF. CDR3 DNA: TGTGCCAGCAGCTCCAGGGACACTCTTATGGGGGCCAACGTCCTGACTTTC.